This TCR beta chain was profiled in a study of monozygotic twins with inflammatory bowel disease. The study, taken as a whole, reports: Similarity of repertoires did not differ between concordant and discordant twins, possibly from limited power. T cell subtypes that differed could not be told apart.

In the case of this clonotype: Its antigen is unknown.

With no T cell sorting beforehand, total RNA was isolated from whole blood. UMIs containing a 6-nucleotide sample barcode were added via template switching. Reanalyzing the 5' RACE reads, TCRdb keeps one entry per CDR3 protein, without DNA. Its table records approximately 400,000 distinct CDR3 sequences. CDR1 is PRHDT, CDR2 FYEKMQ, per germline (reference sequence). The CDR3 totals 16 residues. Material for sequencing was blood. The V and J genes are TRBV13 and TRBJ2-7; TCRdb picks TRBD2, but there is no DNA to check that call. The sequence derives from a human donor with ulcerative colitis or Crohn's disease, or a healthy co-twin of an affected twin (not recorded which). This CDR3 reads CASSSSGGAEVYEQYF.